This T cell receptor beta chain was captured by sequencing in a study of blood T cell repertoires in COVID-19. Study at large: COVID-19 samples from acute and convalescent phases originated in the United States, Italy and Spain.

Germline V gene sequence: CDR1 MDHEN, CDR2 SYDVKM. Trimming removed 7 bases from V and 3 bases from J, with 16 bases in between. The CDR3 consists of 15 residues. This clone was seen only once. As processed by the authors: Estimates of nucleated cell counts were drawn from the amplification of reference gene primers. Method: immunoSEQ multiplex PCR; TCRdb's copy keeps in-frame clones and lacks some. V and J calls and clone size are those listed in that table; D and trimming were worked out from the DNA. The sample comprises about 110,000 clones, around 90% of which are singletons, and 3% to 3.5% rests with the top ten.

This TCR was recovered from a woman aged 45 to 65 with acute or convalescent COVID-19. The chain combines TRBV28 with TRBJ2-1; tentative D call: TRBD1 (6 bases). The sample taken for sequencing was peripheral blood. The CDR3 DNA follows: TGTGCCAGCATTCAAGGGGGAGAGGTCTACAATGAGCAGTTCTTC. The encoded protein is CASIQGGEVYNEQFF. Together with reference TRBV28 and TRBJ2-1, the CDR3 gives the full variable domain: DVKVTQSSRYLVKRTGEKVFLECVQDMDHENMFWYRQDPGLGLRLIYFSYDVKMKEKGDIPEGYSVSREKKERFSLILESASTNQTSMYLCASIQGGEVYNEQFFGPGTRLTVL.